One sample yielded the 24 T cell receptor beta chains listed below, sequenced in a study of beta chain features in type 1 diabetes. Study-level results: The study found moderately but significantly shorter TCRB CDR3s in all four CD4+ subsets of Type 1 diabetes patients.

The antigens these receptors bind are not known. Investigators reverse transcribed all isolated RNA, so they sequenced expressed TCRB transcripts. Here immunoSEQ multiplex PCR was the method, and the copy in TCRdb shows in-frame clones only, minus some. The table lists about 700,000 clones, roughly an eighth of them singletons. Sequencing was done on a sample of naive CD4+ T cells from blood. The receptors were gathered from a man aged 18 to 30 with type 1 diabetes.

This clone was seen a few times. The V and J genes are TRBV7-3 and TRBJ2-1, with a possible D match to TRBD1 (5 bases). Germline V gene lookup returns CDR1 SGHTA and CDR2 FQGTGA. V dropped 5 bases and J dropped 0 bases, with 11 bases sitting between them. The CDR3 spans 15 residues. The CDR3 here is CASSLRGLSYNEQFF. DNA for the CDR3: TGTGCCAGCAGCCTAAGGGGCCTCTCCTACAATGAGCAGTTCTTC.

The chain is built from TRBV19 and TRBJ2-6; D possibly corresponds to TRBD2 (6 bases). V gave up 5 bases and J gave up 2 bases, with 10 bases separating them. The CDR3 loop spans 15 amino acids. CDR1 and CDR2 (germline): LNHDA, SQIVND (reference sequence). The CDR3 is CASSPWGAGANVLTF. In DNA, the CDR3 is TGTGCCAGTAGTCCCTGGGGGGCTGGGGCCAACGTCCTGACTTTC.

The CDR3 spells CASRKDSDTGELFF. CDR3 coding DNA: TGTGCCAGCAGGAAGGATTCGGACACCGGGGAGCTGTTTTTT. This rearrangement joins TRBV2 to TRBJ2-2; unclear D gene. The CDR3 runs 14 residues. Germline V gene sequence: CDR1 SNHLY, CDR2 FYNNEI. V lost 6 bases, J lost 3 bases, and 11 bases lay in between.

The chain recombines TRBV10-3 with TRBJ2-1; TRBD1 is a possible D gene (5 bases). The CDR3 is 14 amino acids. Trimming took off 8 bases at V and 1 base at J, with 12 bases between the two ends. Per the germline V gene, CDR1 is ENHRY and CDR2 is SYGVKD. The CDR3 nucleotides read TGTGCCATCGCACAAGACAGATCCTACAATGAGCAGTTCTTC. The encoded protein is CAIAQDRSYNEQFF.

This clone has more than one count but fewer than ten. This chain joins TRBV19 and TRBJ1-2; 7 bases map to TRBD1. V was pared by 0 bases and J by 5 bases, with 6 bases of the junction left unmatched. Germline V gene data show CDR1 as LNHDA and CDR2 as SQIVND (reference sequence). This CDR3 comprises 15 residues. CDR3 coding DNA: TGTGCCAGTAGTATAGAGGGCACAGGGGTTTATGGCTACACCTTC. Translating it yields CASSIEGTGVYGYTF.

This clone was picked up a small number of times. This chain connects TRBV5-4 to TRBJ1-1; D not resolved. V lost 4 bases and J 4 bases, leaving 11 bases between the germline ends. CDR1 is SGHNT and CDR2 is YYREEE in the germline V gene (reference sequence). CDR3 length: 13 amino acids. The CDR3 region has the DNA TGTGCCAGCAGCAACGGCGCTCCCACTGAAGCTTTCTTT. Translated: CASSNGAPTEAFF.

Only a few counts were recorded for this clone. V usage is TRBV30 and J usage is TRBJ1-4; D not resolved. The germline CDR1 and CDR2 sequences are GTSNPN and SVGIG (reference sequence). The CDR3 totals 14 residues. V was clipped by 0 bases and J by 0 bases, with 5 bases between them. Here the CDR3 DNA reads TGTGCCTGGAGTGTAAAGACAACTAATGAAAAACTGTTTTTT. Its translation is CAWSVKTTNEKLFF.

This clone was observed a few times. The gene calls are TRBV7-2 and TRBJ2-1; no clear D gene. Trimming cost V 2 bases and J 9 bases, with 8 bases left between them. CDR3 size: 12 residues. The germline V gene has CDR1 SGHTA and CDR2 FQGNSA. CDR3 amino acids: CASSLRQTEQFF. CDR3 DNA sequence: TGTGCCAGCAGCTTACGCCAGACTGAGCAGTTCTTC.

A few counts support this clone. The chain joins TRBV30 to TRBJ2-7; TRBD1 matches 9 bases. The ends lost 3 bases at V and 4 bases at J; junction bases unmatched: 4. Germline V gene sequence: CDR1 GTSNPN, CDR2 SVGIG (reference sequence). The CDR3 totals 13 residues. CDR3 nucleotide sequence: TGTGCCTGGAGCGGGACAGGGAAGTACGAGCAGTACTTC. Its protein product is CAWSGTGKYEQYF.

This clone was counted between two and nine times. The chain couples TRBV2 to TRBJ1-5, with 8 nucleotides matching TRBD1. J lost 7 bases, V lost 7 bases, and 6 bases had no gene match. CDR1 is SNHLY, CDR2 FYNNEI, per germline. The CDR3 sequence is 13 residues long. The CDR3 sequence is CASTEDREQPQHF. CDR3 DNA: TGTGCCAGCACTGAGGACAGGGAGCAGCCCCAGCATTTT.

This sequence joins TRBV28 and TRBJ1-4, with 10 bases lining up with TRBD1. Germline V gene data show CDR1 as MDHEN and CDR2 as SYDVKM. V trimming: 4 bases; J trimming: 8 bases; junction bases outside the gene matches: 7. CDR3 length equals 15 residues. DNA of the CDR3: TGTGCCAGCAGTTCGGGACAGGGGTGGGTGGAAAAACTGTTTTTT. Its protein is CASSSGQGWVEKLFF.

The chain recombines TRBV9 with TRBJ1-5; no firm D call. Germline CDR1 reads SGDLS; CDR2 reads YYNGEE. The ends were cut back, 4 bases at V and 3 bases at J, with 11 bases in the middle. The CDR3 has 14 residues. CDR3 in amino acids: CASSQTLDNQPQHF. CDR3 DNA: TGTGCCAGCAGCCAGACCCTGGACAATCAGCCCCAGCATTTT. Supplemented by reference TRBV9 and TRBJ1-5, the full variable domain reads DSGVTQTPKHLITATGQRVTLRCSPRSGDLSVYWYQQSLDQGLQFLIQYYNGEERAKGNILERFSAQQFPDLHSELNLSSLELGDSALYFCASSQTLDNQPQHFGDGTRLSIL.

In its sample, this clone was seen a few times. This chain links TRBV30 with TRBJ1-2, with 9 bases aligning to TRBD1. Germline lookup yields CDR1 GTSNPN and CDR2 SVGIG (reference sequence). The CDR3 is 15 residues long. V lost 7 bases, J lost 4 bases, and 13 bases stayed unmatched. Here the CDR3 DNA reads TGTGCCTTTCACTTGGGACAGGGTTTAGGCTATGGCTACACCTTC. Its translation is CAFHLGQGLGYGYTF. Full variable domain (remainder filled in from reference TRBV30 and TRBJ1-2): SQTIHQWPATLVQPVGSPLSLECTVEGTSNPNLYWYRQAAGRGLQLLFYSVGIGQISSEVPQNLSASRPQDRQFILSSKKLLLSDSGFYLCAFHLGQGLGYGYTFGSGTRLTVV.

The rearrangement links TRBV7-8 to TRBJ1-4; TRBD1 is a possible D gene (5 bases). With 5 bases removed from V and 1 base from J, the gap between germline ends came to 8 bases. CDR3 length equals 14 residues. Germline V lookup: CDR1 SGHVS, CDR2 FQNEAQ. CDR3 region: CASSPGETNEKLFF. The CDR3 DNA reads as TGTGCCAGCAGCCCGGGGGAAACTAATGAAAAACTGTTTTTT.

This clone turned up a few times. The rearrangement joins TRBV25-1 to TRBJ2-7, with TRBD1 matching 9 bases. V shed 3 bases and J 2 bases; nucleotides not matched to a gene: 2. The germline V gene has CDR1 MGHDK and CDR2 SYGVNS. CDR3 length: 14 amino acids. In DNA, the CDR3 is TGTGCCAGCAGTGAGGACAGGGGTACCTACGAGCAGTACTTC. It translates to CASSEDRGTYEQYF.

Only a few counts were recorded for this clone. The sample carries other DNA sequences with the same CDR3. The gene calls are TRBV18 and TRBJ1-1; D remains unclear. This CDR3 contains 14 residues. With 3 bases removed from V and 4 bases from J, the gap between germline ends came to 12 bases. Germline V gives CDR1 KGHSH, CDR2 LQKENI. The CDR3 sequence: CASSPNGVGTEAFF. The CDR3 DNA follows: TGTGCCAGCTCACCTAACGGGGTCGGCACTGAAGCTTTCTTT.

The J gene is TRBJ2-2, the V gene TRBV4-1, with a possible D match to TRBD2 (5 bases). Germline CDR1 reads MGHRA; CDR2 reads YSYEKL. CDR3 length equals 16 residues. V was pared by 2 bases and J by 4 bases, with 14 bases between. CDR3 in amino acids: CASSQRRGIRTGELFF. Here the CDR3 DNA reads TGCGCCAGCAGCCAAAGGAGAGGGATTCGCACCGGGGAGCTGTTTTTT.

This clone was seen only a few times. The J gene is TRBJ2-2, the V gene TRBV10-3; TRBD1 matches at 10 bases. With V trimmed by 3 bases and J by 7 bases, 8 bases remained unmatched. The CDR3 contains 16 residues. The V gene's germline CDR1 is ENHRY and CDR2 SYGVKD. The CDR3 loop is CAISDHDRGRSGELFF. CDR3 DNA sequence: TGTGCCATCAGTGACCACGACAGGGGGCGTAGCGGGGAGCTGTTTTTT.

This clone was observed a few times. This chain uses TRBV9 with TRBJ2-5; D may be TRBD1 (6 bases). This CDR3 region has 15 residues. Trimming cost V 0 bases and J 5 bases, with 14 bases left between them. CDR1 SGDLS and CDR2 YYNGEE come from the germline V gene. CDR3 loop: CASSVDQGYRETQYF. Here the CDR3 DNA reads TGTGCCAGCAGCGTAGACCAGGGGTACCGGGAGACCCAGTACTTC. The full variable domain, with the rest looked up from reference TRBV9 and TRBJ2-5, is DSGVTQTPKHLITATGQRVTLRCSPRSGDLSVYWYQQSLDQGLQFLIQYYNGEERAKGNILERFSAQQFPDLHSELNLSSLELGDSALYFCASSVDQGYRETQYFGPGTRLLVL.

This clone was picked up a small number of times. The V gene is TRBV7-2, the J gene TRBJ2-1, with D possibly matching TRBD1 (5 bases). Trimming left V 3 bases short and J 10 bases short, with 16 bases between. The CDR3 is 14 residues long. The V gene's germline CDR1 is SGHTA and CDR2 FQGNSA. The CDR3 loop reads CASSLDTRGQEQFF. The CDR3 nucleotides are TGTGCCAGCAGCTTGGACACTCGAGGCCAGGAGCAGTTCTTC.

The chain couples TRBV7-3 to TRBJ2-2; 11 bases match TRBD2. There are 15 residues in the CDR3. Germline loops: CDR1 SGHTA, CDR2 FQGTGA. V gave up 5 bases and J gave up 6 bases; unmatched junction bases: 5. The CDR3 sequence: CASSLQGLAAGELFF. CDR3 DNA: TGTGCCAGCAGCCTTCAGGGACTAGCGGCCGGGGAGCTGTTTTTT.

There are a few counts of this clone. The chain is built from TRBV13 and TRBJ1-6; the D gene is possibly TRBD1 (5 bases). Germline V gives CDR1 PRHDT, CDR2 FYEKMQ (reference sequence). There are 16 residues in the CDR3. V shed 2 bases and J shed 5 bases, with 13 bases lying between them. CDR3 residues: CASSLFGGTNNSPLHF. For the CDR3, the DNA is TGTGCCAGCAGCTTATTTGGGGGGACCAATAATTCACCCCTCCACTTT.

This clone was detected only a few times. This sequence joins TRBV4-1 and TRBJ1-2; TRBD1 might be the D (6 bases). V lost 4 bases to trimming and J lost 5 bases, with 11 bases between them. Germline V gives CDR1 MGHRA, CDR2 YSYEKL. There are 13 residues in the CDR3. The CDR3 bases are TGCGCCAGCAGCCCCCTGGACAGTTATGGCTACACCTTC. Translation: CASSPLDSYGYTF.

This clone was seen a few times. J is TRBJ2-7 and V is TRBV28; 10 bases fit TRBD1. The length of the CDR3 is 14 residues. Germline V gives CDR1 MDHEN, CDR2 SYDVKM. The V and J ends lost 6 bases and 5 bases, in that order; junction bases with no gene match: 7. CDR3 in DNA: TGTGCCAGCAGCACGGGACAGGGGCTTCACGAGCAGTACTTC. Translation: CASSTGQGLHEQYF.